This T cell receptor (beta chain) was captured by sequencing in a study of cytomegalovirus exposure and HLA in healthy donors. A word on this clone: The antigen remains undetermined.

This CDR3 has 15 amino acids. V was pared by 5 bases and J by 3 bases, with 16 bases between. Germline V gene sequence: CDR1 MGHRA, CDR2 YSYEKL. PCR involved 60 Vbeta and 13 Jbeta primers. Clones were sequenced by immunoSEQ multiplex PCR, and TCRdb holds only the in-frame ones, with some missing. This table holds over 100,000 clones, 70% to 75% found once. General study points: While the bulk of TCR sequences proved rare, some public TCRs turned up in many donors. Across all donors, roughly uniform sequencing depth was an assumption of the presence/absence analyses.

The specimen sequenced was PBMCs. This chain uses TRBV4-1 with TRBJ1-2; D perhaps matches TRBD1 (5 bases). The clonotype originates from a male donor in good health and CMV-seronegative. CDR3 protein: CASSESGGVDYGYTF. The CDR3 DNA is TGCGCCAGCAGCGAATCGGGGGGAGTAGACTATGGCTACACCTTC.